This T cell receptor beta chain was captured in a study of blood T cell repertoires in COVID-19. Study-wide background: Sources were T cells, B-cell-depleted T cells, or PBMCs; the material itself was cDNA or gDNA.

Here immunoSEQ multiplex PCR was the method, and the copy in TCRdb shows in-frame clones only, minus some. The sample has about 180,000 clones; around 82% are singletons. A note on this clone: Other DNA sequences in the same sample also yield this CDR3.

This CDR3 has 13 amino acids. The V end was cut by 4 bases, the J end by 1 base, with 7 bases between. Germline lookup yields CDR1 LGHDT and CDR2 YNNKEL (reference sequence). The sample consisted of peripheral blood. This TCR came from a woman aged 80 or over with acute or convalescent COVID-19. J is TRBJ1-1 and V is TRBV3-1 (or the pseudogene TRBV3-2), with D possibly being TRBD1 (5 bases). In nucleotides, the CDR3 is TGTGCCAGCAGCCCCGGGGGGAACACTGAAGCTTTCTTT. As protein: CASSPGGNTEAFF.